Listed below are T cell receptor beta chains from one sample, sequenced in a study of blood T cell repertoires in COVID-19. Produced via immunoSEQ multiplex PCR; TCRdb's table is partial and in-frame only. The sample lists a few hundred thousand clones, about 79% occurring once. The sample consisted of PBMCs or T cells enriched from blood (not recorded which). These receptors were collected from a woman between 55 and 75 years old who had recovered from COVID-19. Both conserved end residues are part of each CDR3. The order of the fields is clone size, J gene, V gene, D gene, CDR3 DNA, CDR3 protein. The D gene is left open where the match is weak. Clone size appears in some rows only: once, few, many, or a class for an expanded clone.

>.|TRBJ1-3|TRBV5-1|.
TGCGCCAGCAGTCAGGGTGCTGAAAACACCATATATTTT
CASSQGAENTIYF
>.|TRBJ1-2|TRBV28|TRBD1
TGTGCCAGCCTGGGACAGACCTATGGCTACACCTTC
CASLGQTYGYTF
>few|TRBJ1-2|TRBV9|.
TGTGCCAGCAGCGTGATACAGAACTATGGCTACACCTTC
CASSVIQNYGYTF
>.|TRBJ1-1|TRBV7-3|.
TGTGCCAGCAGCTTAACTCTGAGTTCTGAAGCTTTCTTT
CASSLTLSSEAFF
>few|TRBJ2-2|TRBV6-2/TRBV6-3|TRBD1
TGTGCCAGCAGTTGGGACAGGCCTAACACCGGGGAGCTGTTTTTT
CASSWDRPNTGELFF
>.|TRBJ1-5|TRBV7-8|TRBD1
TGTGCCAGCAGCTTAGTGGTTAGGGGGCGGATGTATCAGCCCCAGCATTTT
CASSLVVRGRMYQPQHF
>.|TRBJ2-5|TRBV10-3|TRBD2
TGTGCCATCAGTGAGTCGGGGCTAGCGGGCCGAGAGACCCAGTACTTC
CAISESGLAGRETQYF
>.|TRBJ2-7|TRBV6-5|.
TGTGCCAGCAGTTACTCCGGCAGGCCTTCCTACGAGCAGTACTTC
CASSYSGRPSYEQYF
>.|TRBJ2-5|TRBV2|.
TGTGCCAGCAGTGTTAGGACAGTCCAAGAGACCCAGTACTTC
CASSVRTVQETQYF
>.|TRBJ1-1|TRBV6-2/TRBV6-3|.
TGTGCCAGCAGTTATGGGCAGGGGAACACTGAAGCTTTCTTT
CASSYGQGNTEAFF
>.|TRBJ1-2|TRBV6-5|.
TGTGCCAGCAGCTTTGGGCCGCAGGGCTACACCTTC
CASSFGPQGYTF
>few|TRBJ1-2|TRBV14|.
TGTGCCAGCAGCCAAGAAGTTAGCTATGGCTACACCTTC
CASSQEVSYGYTF
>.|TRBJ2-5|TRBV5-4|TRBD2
TGTGCCAGCAGCTTGGATCTAGCGGGGGGCTTACCTCAAGAGACCCAGTACTTC
CASSLDLAGGLPQETQYF
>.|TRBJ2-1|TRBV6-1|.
TGTGCCAGCAGTGTTTCTCAGGGCGGAAATGAGCAGTTCTTC
CASSVSQGGNEQFF
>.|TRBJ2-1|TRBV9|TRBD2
TGTGCCAGCAGCGTAGTGAGCGGGGGGACGGGATACAATGAGCAGTTCTTC
CASSVVSGGTGYNEQFF
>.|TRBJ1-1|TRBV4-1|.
TGCGCCAGCAGCCAAGATACAGGGAACACTGAAGCTTTCTTT
CASSQDTGNTEAFF
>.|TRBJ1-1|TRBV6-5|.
TGTGCCAGCAGGCCGGTTGGGAACACTGAAGCTTTCTTT
CASRPVGNTEAFF
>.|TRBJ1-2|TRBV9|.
TGTGCCAGCAGCTCACGAGACAGTTTCTATGGCTACACCTTC
CASSSRDSFYGYTF
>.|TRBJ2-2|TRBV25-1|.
TGTGCCAGCAGTGTAGGGGCCCTCACCGGGGAGCTGTTTTTT
CASSVGALTGELFF
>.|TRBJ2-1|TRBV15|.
TGTGCCACCAGCAGAGAAACGGGGAACCTAGGGTTTGAGCAGTTCTTC
CATSRETGNLGFEQFF
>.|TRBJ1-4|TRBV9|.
TGTGCCAGCAGCGTAGGGGCAACAACTAATGAAAAACTGTTTTTT
CASSVGATTNEKLFF
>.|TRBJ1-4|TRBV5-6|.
TGTGCCAGCAGCCGTTCGGGGACACGGAATGAAAAACTGTTTTTT
CASSRSGTRNEKLFF
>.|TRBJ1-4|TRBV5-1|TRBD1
TGCGCCAGCAGCTACCGGGACAGTAAAAATGAAAAACTGTTTTTT
CASSYRDSKNEKLFF
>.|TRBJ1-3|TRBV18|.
TGTGCCAGCTCTTGGGACAAAGCATCTGGAAACACCATATATTTT
CASSWDKASGNTIYF
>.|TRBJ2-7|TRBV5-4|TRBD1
TGTGCCAGCAGCATGGACAGGGGGGTCGAGCAGTACTTC
CASSMDRGVEQYF
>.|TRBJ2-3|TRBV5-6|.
TGTGCCAGCAGCTCACGACAAAATACGCAGTATTTT
CASSSRQNTQYF
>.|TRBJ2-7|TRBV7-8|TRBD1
TGTGCCAGCAGCACACGACAGGGGCCCGTCGAGCAGTACTTC
CASSTRQGPVEQYF
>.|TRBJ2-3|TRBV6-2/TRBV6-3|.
TGTGCCAGCAGTTACTCGTACGACTCCACAGATACGCAGTATTTT
CASSYSYDSTDTQYF
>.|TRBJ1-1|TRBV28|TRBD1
TGTGCCAGCACCCCACAAGGGGGCACCACTGAAGCTTTCTTT
CASTPQGGTTEAFF
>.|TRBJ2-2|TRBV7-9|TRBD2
TGTGCCAGCAGCCGACTTATTTTAGCGGGAACCGGGGAGCTGTTTTTT
CASSRLILAGTGELFF
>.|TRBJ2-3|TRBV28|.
TGTGCCAGCAGTCAGGGGGCTAGCGGCAGCACAGATACGCAGTATTTT
CASSQGASGSTDTQYF
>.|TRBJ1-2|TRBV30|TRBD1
TGTGCCTGGAGTGCTCAGGGGGGACCTAACTATGGCTACACCTTC
CAWSAQGGPNYGYTF
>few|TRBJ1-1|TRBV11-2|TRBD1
TGTGCCAGCAGCCCACTAACAGGGGAGAACACTGAAGCTTTCTTT
CASSPLTGENTEAFF
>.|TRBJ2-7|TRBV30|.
TGTGCCTGTCACGGCGGAGGTAGCTCCTACGAGCAGTACTTC
CACHGGGSSYEQYF
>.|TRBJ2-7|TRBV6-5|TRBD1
TGTGCCAGCAGTTACTCGAGGGACAGGGGCTACGAGCAGTACTTC
CASSYSRDRGYEQYF
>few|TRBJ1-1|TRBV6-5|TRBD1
TGTGCCAGCAGGATAATACCGGGACAGGGGGCTTTCTTT
CASRIIPGQGAFF
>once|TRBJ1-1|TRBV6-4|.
TGTGCCAGCAGCGGGATAAACTTCATCACTGAAGCTTTCTTT
CASSGINFITEAFF
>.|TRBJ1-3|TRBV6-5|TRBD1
TGTGCCAGCAGCCGGACAGGGACTGGAAACACCATATATTTT
CASSRTGTGNTIYF
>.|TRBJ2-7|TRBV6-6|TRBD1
TGTGCCAGCAGCGCGGACAGGCTCTACGAGCAGTACTTC
CASSADRLYEQYF
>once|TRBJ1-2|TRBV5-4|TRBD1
TGTGCCAGCAGCTCCTGGACAGGGGGCAGGGGCTACACCTTC
CASSSWTGGRGYTF